The clone carrying this T cell receptor (beta chain) appeared many times. Amplified TCR beta CDR3 regions came from RNA transcripts. The HTBI primer set served for first-round RT-PCR of the TCR CDR3. TCRdb analysed the multiplex PCR reads with MiXCR anew, one entry per CDR3 protein. In the table there are around 600,000 distinct CDR3 sequences, more than 14% of which are singletons. This sample is drawn from a study of T cells in Graves' hyperthyroidism and ophthalmopathy. CDR1 and CDR2 from the germline V gene are DFQATT and SNEGSKA (reference sequence). After removal of 5 bases from V and 5 bases from J, the junction contained 11 bases not matched to a gene. The CDR3 is 14 residues long. Criteria for exclusion of patients were uncontrolled infection, other autoimmune disease, pregnancy or lactation. Fresh peripheral blood, roughly 9.8 ml of it, supplied the PBMCs.

This TCR derives from a woman aged 45 to 65 with Graves' ophthalmopathy. The sample comprised blood. J is TRBJ1-1 and V is TRBV20-1; 7 nucleotides line up with TRBD1. CDR3 amino acids: CSASPLTGVTEAFF. The DNA of the CDR3 is TGCAGTGCTTCTCCCCTCACAGGGGTTACTGAAGCTTTCTTT.